Presented here are 30 T cell receptor beta chains from one specimen sequenced in a study of STAT3 mutations in large granular lymphocyte leukemia. Study conclusions and caveats: Every T-cell large granular lymphocyte leukemia patient had at least one immunodominant TCR beta clonotype.

Their cognate antigens are unknown. Sequencing used immunoSEQ multiplex PCR; TCRdb keeps in-frame clones, though not all of them. The sample lists 30,000 to 40,000 clones; about 86% were seen once. The sequenced sample consisted of peripheral blood mononuclear cells. These receptors were collected from a man between 60 and 75 years old with T-cell large granular lymphocyte leukemia. Some clones in this sample may be carry-over from other donors' samples.

This clone came up a few times. The chain employs TRBV15 and TRBJ1-4, with a possible D match to TRBD1 (5 bases). This CDR3 spans 14 amino acids. V lost 8 bases, J lost 4 bases, and 14 bases lay in between. Germline-derived CDR1 and CDR2 are LNHNV and YYDKDF (reference sequence). The CDR3 loop reads CATCQGGLNEKLFF. In DNA, the CDR3 is TGTGCCACCTGTCAGGGCGGGCTTAATGAAAAACTGTTTTTT.

The chain has TRBV5-1 and TRBJ1-1; 9 bases fit TRBD1. V gave up 3 bases and J gave up 2 bases; unmatched junction bases: 5. Germline V lookup: CDR1 SGHRS, CDR2 YFSETQ. The CDR3 length is 15 residues. The CDR3 sequence is CASSWTDRGNTEAFF. In DNA form, the CDR3 reads TGCGCCAGCAGCTGGACGGACAGGGGCAACACTGAAGCTTTCTTT.

The chain is built from TRBV9 and TRBJ2-7, with TRBD2 identical over 8 bases. Trimming took 0 bases from V and 4 from J; bases not matched to a gene: 6. Germline V gene data show CDR1 as SGDLS and CDR2 as YYNGEE. This CDR3 comprises 15 residues. CDR3 nucleotide sequence: TGTGCCAGCAGCGTAGGGGAGCGGGAGTTGTACGAGCAGTACTTC. As protein: CASSVGERELYEQYF.

The chain links TRBV6-5 to TRBJ2-7, with TRBD2 identical over 10 bases. The V gene's germline CDR1 is MNHEY and CDR2 SVGAGI. J was trimmed by 6 bases and V by 1 base; bases with no gene match: 9. The CDR3 is 16 amino acids. The CDR3 reads CASSYFPSGSAFEQYF. CDR3 DNA: TGTGCCAGCAGTTACTTCCCTAGCGGGAGTGCGTTCGAGCAGTACTTC.

V usage is TRBV5-4 and J usage is TRBJ2-3; D remains ambiguous. The CDR3 runs to 14 residues. Trimming pared 2 bases from V and 1 base from J, leaving 8 bases between. The germline gives CDR1 SGHNT, CDR2 YYREEE (reference sequence). The CDR3 protein is CASSLGHRTDTQYF. CDR3 nucleotides: TGTGCCAGCAGCTTAGGGCACCGCACAGATACGCAGTATTTT.

Only one count was recorded for this clone. The chain uses TRBV30 and TRBJ1-2, with TRBD1 identical over 8 bases. This CDR3 is built from 14 residues. With V trimmed by 4 bases and J by 2 bases, 6 bases remained unmatched. From germline, CDR1 is GTSNPN and CDR2 SVGIG (reference sequence). CDR3 sequence: CAWNMDRANYGYTF. DNA for the CDR3: TGTGCCTGGAACATGGACAGGGCCAACTATGGCTACACCTTC.

This chain uses TRBV7-3 with TRBJ2-2, with TRBD2 identical over 8 bases. This CDR3 has 14 amino acids. Germline CDR1 SGHTA, CDR2 FQGTGA. V shed 4 bases and J 7 bases; nucleotides not matched to a gene: 5. In DNA form, the CDR3 reads TGTGCCAGCAGCTCCGCCGGGAGGGGCGGGGAGCTGTTTTTT. Protein product: CASSSAGRGGELFF.

V usage is TRBV7-3 and J usage is TRBJ2-2; D is perhaps TRBD2 (6 bases). V shed 5 bases and J shed 5 bases, with 15 bases lying between them. CDR3 length equals 15 residues. The germline V gene has CDR1 SGHTA and CDR2 FQGTGA. For the CDR3, the DNA is TGTGCCAGCAGCCACGGGACTCTGGGGACCGGGGAGCTGTTTTTT. Its protein is CASSHGTLGTGELFF.

The CDR3, as DNA: TGCGCCAGCAGCCCTGGGGGCAGGGGGACGGATACGCAGTATTTT. Translating it yields CASSPGGRGTDTQYF. V and J are TRBV5-1 and TRBJ2-3, with 7 bases lining up with TRBD1. The CDR3 spans 15 residues. V gave up 4 bases and J gave up 6 bases; unmatched junction bases: 11. Germline CDR1 is SGHRS and CDR2 is YFSETQ. Complete variable domain (other parts from reference TRBV5-1 and TRBJ2-3): KAGVTQTPRYLIKTRGQQVTLSCSPISGHRSVSWYQQTPGQGLQFLFEYFSETQRNKGNFPGRFSGRQFSNSRSEMNVSTLELGDSALYLCASSPGGRGTDTQYFGPGTRLTVL.

The chain uses TRBV7-3 and TRBJ2-1; D might be TRBD2 (6 bases). The CDR3 length is 15 residues. V was cut by 5 bases and J by 5 bases, with 16 bases left in between. CDR1 and CDR2 (germline): SGHTA, FQGTGA. CDR3 sequence reads: CASSPGSGWNNEQFF. In DNA, the CDR3 is TGTGCCAGCAGCCCGGGGAGCGGGTGGAACAATGAGCAGTTCTTC.

The chain has TRBV5-1 and TRBJ1-3; 8 bases map to TRBD1. The ends lost 3 bases at V and 2 bases at J; junction bases unmatched: 1. This CDR3 has 14 amino acids. Per the germline V gene, CDR1 is SGHRS and CDR2 is YFSETQ. The CDR3 sequence is CASSSTGAGNTIYF. CDR3 DNA: TGCGCCAGCAGCTCGACAGGGGCTGGAAACACCATATATTTT. Based on the CDR3 plus reference TRBV5-1 and TRBJ1-3, the full variable domain is KAGVTQTPRYLIKTRGQQVTLSCSPISGHRSVSWYQQTPGQGLQFLFEYFSETQRNKGNFPGRFSGRQFSNSRSEMNVSTLELGDSALYLCASSSTGAGNTIYFGEGSWLTVV.

V gene TRBV15 combines with J gene TRBJ2-2; 7 nucleotides align to TRBD2. The germline V gene encodes CDR1 LNHNV and CDR2 YYDKDF (reference sequence). This CDR3 has 15 amino acids. The junction had 11 bases not matched to a gene; V was cut back by 8 bases and J by 5 bases. The CDR3 nucleotides are TGTGCCACCCAAAAGCGGGAATTTGGAACCGGGGAGCTGTTTTTT. Its translation is CATQKREFGTGELFF.

The J gene is TRBJ1-4, the V gene TRBV29-1; possibly TRBD1 for D (6 bases). Trimming shortened V by 3 bases and J by 6 bases, and 17 bases separated the two germline ends. The CDR3 contains 15 residues. CDR1 and CDR2 from the germline V gene are SQVTM and ANQGSEA. The CDR3 nucleotides read TGCAGCGTTGACTTGAAGGGGGACATGGATGAAAAACTGTTTTTT. Residues: CSVDLKGDMDEKLFF.

The chain has TRBV14 and TRBJ2-5; D is possibly TRBD1 (6 bases). V was clipped by 1 base and J by 2 bases, with 8 bases between them. Germline lookup yields CDR1 SGHDN and CDR2 FVKESK. The CDR3 extends over 14 amino acids. The CDR3 here is CASSQGTVQETQYF. The CDR3 nucleotides read TGTGCCAGCAGCCAAGGGACAGTTCAAGAGACCCAGTACTTC. Combining the CDR3 with reference TRBV14 and TRBJ2-5 gives the whole variable domain EAGVTQFPSHSVIEKGQTVTLRCDPISGHDNLYWYRRVMGKEIKFLLHFVKESKQDESGMPNNRFLAERTGGTYSTLKVQPAELEDSGVYFCASSQGTVQETQYFGPGTRLLVL.

The chain couples TRBV7-2 to TRBJ2-2; D is unclear. The CDR3 has 13 residues. With 3 bases removed from V and 3 bases from J, the gap between germline ends came to 5 bases. Germline V lookup: CDR1 SGHTA, CDR2 FQGNSA. In DNA form, the CDR3 reads TGTGCCAGCAGCTTCTCCTACACCGGGGAGCTGTTTTTT. Translated, it gives CASSFSYTGELFF.

The rearrangement uses TRBV29-1 and TRBJ2-3; 8 nucleotides line up with TRBD1. The CDR3 length is 14 residues. Germline V gene lookup returns CDR1 SQVTM and CDR2 ANQGSEA. V was pared by 5 bases and J by 2 bases, with 6 bases of the junction left unmatched. The CDR3 loop is CSVMDRVDTDTQYF. As DNA, the CDR3 is TGCAGCGTTATGGACAGGGTGGACACAGATACGCAGTATTTT.

The V call is TRBV23-1, the J call TRBJ2-7; 11 bases are shared with TRBD1. TRBV23-1 is recorded as an ORF, its role being uncertain. This CDR3 has 15 amino acids. After removal of 3 bases from V and 2 bases from J, the junction contained 3 bases not matched to a gene. The CDR3 DNA reads as TGCGCCAGCAGTCACCCGGGACAGGGGGCCTACGAGCAGTACTTC. Translation gives CASSHPGQGAYEQYF.

The chain employs TRBV7-9 and TRBJ2-6; either TRBD1 or TRBD2 may supply D (7 bases each). Germline V gene lookup returns CDR1 SEHNR and CDR2 FQNEAQ (reference sequence). The CDR3 loop spans 19 amino acids. With 5 bases removed from V and 3 bases from J, the gap between germline ends came to 23 bases. CDR3 sequence reads: CASSPQGGGYSGGANVLTF. The CDR3, as DNA: TGTGCCAGCAGCCCGCAGGGAGGGGGCTACAGTGGTGGGGCCAACGTCCTGACTTTC.

The chain uses TRBV5-1 and TRBJ1-1; 9 nucleotides match TRBD1. J was trimmed by 3 bases and V by 3 bases; bases with no gene match: 3. The CDR3 length is 14 residues. The germline V gene encodes CDR1 SGHRS and CDR2 YFSETQ. The CDR3: CASSSWTGDTEAFF. CDR3 sequence (DNA): TGCGCCAGCAGCTCTTGGACAGGGGACACTGAAGCTTTCTTT.

The V and J genes are TRBV7-9 and TRBJ1-3, with D possibly being TRBD1 (6 bases). Per germline, CDR1 SEHNR and CDR2 FQNEAQ (reference sequence). V shed 4 bases and J shed 0 bases, with 10 bases lying between them. The length of the CDR3 is 15 residues. The CDR3 here is CASSSLQGSGNTIYF. In nucleotides, the CDR3 is TGTGCCAGCAGCTCCCTACAGGGCTCTGGAAACACCATATATTTT.

This sequence joins TRBV6-1 and TRBJ2-4; the match to TRBD1 covers 8 bases. The CDR3 extends over 16 amino acids. Trimming removed 4 bases from V and 3 bases from J; junction bases left unmatched: 8. Germline lookup yields CDR1 MNHNS and CDR2 SASEGT. CDR3 sequence reads: CASSAPTGAFKNIQYF. The CDR3 DNA reads TGTGCCAGCAGTGCTCCGACAGGGGCCTTCAAAAACATTCAGTACTTC.

J is TRBJ1-2 and V is TRBV30, with 7 bases aligning to TRBD1. Germline loops: CDR1 GTSNPN, CDR2 SVGIG (reference sequence). Germline trimming cut 5 bases from V and 14 bases from J; bases unmatched to any gene: 11. CDR3 size: 11 residues. The CDR3 DNA follows: TGTGCCTGGCAGACAGGGATCTTGGATACCTTC. Its protein is CAWQTGILDTF.

This chain joins TRBV7-2 and TRBJ2-3, with D unclear. This CDR3 contains 12 residues. Germline CDR1 SGHTA, CDR2 FQGNSA. Deletions cut 2 bases from V and 6 bases from J, with 6 bases between. The CDR3 reads CASSLFRDTQYF. CDR3 coding DNA: TGTGCCAGCAGCTTATTCCGGGATACGCAGTATTTT.

In the case of this clone: Likely a read error: the CDR3 ends without its conserved phenylalanine or tryptophan. Because the CDR3's place on the DNA is in doubt, the DNA is left out and the CDR3 is given as listed by TCRdb. J is TRBJ1-1 and V is TRBV5-6; the table's TRBD1 call for D was not verified on the DNA. CDR1 and CDR2 from the germline V gene are SGHDT and YYEEEE. The length of the CDR3 is 11 amino acids, counting both ends. The CDR3 spells CASSLMRHRLV.

V gene TRBV5-1 combines with J gene TRBJ1-4, with 8 bases that match TRBD1. J gave up 7 bases and V 0 bases, and 5 bases lay outside the gene matches. This CDR3 has 15 residues. Germline V gene data show CDR1 as SGHRS and CDR2 as YFSETQ. DNA of the CDR3: TGCGCCAGCAGCTTGGCCGGGACAGGTATTGAAAAACTGTTTTTT. Translating it yields CASSLAGTGIEKLFF.

CDR3: CASSDPRGLAGPSTDTQYF. CDR3 nucleotides: TGTGCCAGCAGTGACCCAAGGGGACTAGCGGGACCTAGCACAGATACGCAGTATTTT. This chain connects TRBV6-1 to TRBJ2-3; 13 bases agree with TRBD2. The CDR3 is made up of 19 amino acids. CDR1 is MNHNS, CDR2 SASEGT, per germline. V was clipped by 3 bases and J by 0 bases; unmatched bases: 9.

CDR3 protein: CASREQNYGYTF. The CDR3 DNA follows: TGCGCCAGCAGAGAACAGAACTATGGCTACACCTTC. The chain couples TRBV5-1 to TRBJ1-2; D unresolved. This CDR3 contains 12 residues. Germline V gene lookup returns CDR1 SGHRS and CDR2 YFSETQ. V shed 5 bases and J shed 2 bases, with 7 bases lying between them.

The chain is built from TRBV7-9 and TRBJ2-7; perhaps TRBD2 as D (6 bases). Trimming shortened V by 5 bases and J by 7 bases, and 24 bases separated the two germline ends. This CDR3 spans 16 amino acids. Looked up from germline, CDR1 is SEHNR and CDR2 is FQNEAQ (reference sequence). Written as DNA, the CDR3 is TGTGCCAGCAGCGGGTCCCCGGGAGCAGGCCCGGGTGAGCAGTACTTC. Its protein is CASSGSPGAGPGEQYF.

The rearrangement links TRBV7-6 to TRBJ2-7; 11 nucleotides agree with TRBD2. This CDR3 region has 13 residues. CDR1 and CDR2 from the germline V gene are SGHVS and FNYEAQ. Trimming removed 10 bases from V and 2 bases from J; junction bases left unmatched: 4. CDR3 in DNA: TGTGCCACCGGGACTAGCGGTACCTACGAGCAGTACTTC. Protein product: CATGTSGTYEQYF.

The chain carries TRBV11-2 and TRBJ2-7; either TRBD1 or TRBD2 may supply D (5 bases each). Trimming stripped 1 base from V and 4 bases from J, with 11 bases between. The CDR3 is 14 amino acids. In germline, CDR1 is SGHAT, CDR2 FQNNGV. CDR3 DNA: TGTGCCAGCAGCTTAGTGGCCGAGGGGTACGAGCAGTACTTC. Protein: CASSLVAEGYEQYF.